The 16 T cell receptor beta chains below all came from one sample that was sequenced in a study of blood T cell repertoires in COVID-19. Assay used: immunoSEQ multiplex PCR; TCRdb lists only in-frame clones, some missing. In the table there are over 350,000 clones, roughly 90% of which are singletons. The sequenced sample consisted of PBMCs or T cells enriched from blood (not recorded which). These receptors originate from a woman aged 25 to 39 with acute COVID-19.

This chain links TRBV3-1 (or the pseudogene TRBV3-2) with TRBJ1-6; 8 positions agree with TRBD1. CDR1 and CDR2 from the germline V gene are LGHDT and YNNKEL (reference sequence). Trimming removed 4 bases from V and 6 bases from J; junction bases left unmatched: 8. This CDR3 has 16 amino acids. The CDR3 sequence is CASSPVDRGVNSPLHF. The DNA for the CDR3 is TGTGCCAGCAGCCCCGTCGACAGGGGAGTTAATTCACCCCTCCACTTT.

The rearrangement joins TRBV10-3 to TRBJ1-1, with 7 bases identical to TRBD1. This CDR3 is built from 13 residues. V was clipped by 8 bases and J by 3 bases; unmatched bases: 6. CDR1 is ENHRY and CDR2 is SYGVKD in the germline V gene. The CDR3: CAISSGGDTEAFF. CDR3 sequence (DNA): TGTGCCATCTCATCAGGGGGTGACACTGAAGCTTTCTTT.

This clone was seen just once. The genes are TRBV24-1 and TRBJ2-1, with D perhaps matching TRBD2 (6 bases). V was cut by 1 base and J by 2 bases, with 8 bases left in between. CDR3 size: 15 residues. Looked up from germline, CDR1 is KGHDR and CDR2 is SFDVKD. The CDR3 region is CATSDFTGAYNEQFF. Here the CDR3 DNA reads TGTGCCACCAGTGATTTTACGGGGGCCTACAATGAGCAGTTCTTC.

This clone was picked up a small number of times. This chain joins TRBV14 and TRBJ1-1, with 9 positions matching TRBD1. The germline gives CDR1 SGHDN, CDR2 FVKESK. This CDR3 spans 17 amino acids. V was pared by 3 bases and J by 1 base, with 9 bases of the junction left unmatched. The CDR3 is CASSHLIRTGENTEAFF. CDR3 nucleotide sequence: TGTGCCAGCAGCCACCTAATTCGGACAGGGGAGAACACTGAAGCTTTCTTT.

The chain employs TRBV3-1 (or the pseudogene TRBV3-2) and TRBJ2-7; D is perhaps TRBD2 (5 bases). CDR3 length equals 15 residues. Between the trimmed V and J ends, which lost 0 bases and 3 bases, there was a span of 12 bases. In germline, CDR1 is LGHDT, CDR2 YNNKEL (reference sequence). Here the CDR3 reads CASSQDPEGSYEQYF. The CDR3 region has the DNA TGTGCCAGCAGCCAAGATCCCGAGGGCAGCTACGAGCAGTACTTC.

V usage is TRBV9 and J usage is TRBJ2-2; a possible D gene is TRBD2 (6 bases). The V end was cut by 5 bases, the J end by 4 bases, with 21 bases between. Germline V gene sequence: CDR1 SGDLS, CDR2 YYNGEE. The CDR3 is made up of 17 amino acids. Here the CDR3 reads CASSSGMRRGGTGELFF. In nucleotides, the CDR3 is TGTGCCAGCAGTTCGGGGATGAGGCGGGGAGGCACCGGGGAGCTGTTTTTT.

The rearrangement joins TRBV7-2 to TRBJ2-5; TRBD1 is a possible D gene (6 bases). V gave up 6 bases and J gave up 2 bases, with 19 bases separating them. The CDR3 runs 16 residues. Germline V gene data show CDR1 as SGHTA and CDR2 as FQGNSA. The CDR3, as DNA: TGTGCCAGCAGTAAAATCAGGGGCCCTTCGCAAGAGACCCAGTACTTC. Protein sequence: CASSKIRGPSQETQYF.

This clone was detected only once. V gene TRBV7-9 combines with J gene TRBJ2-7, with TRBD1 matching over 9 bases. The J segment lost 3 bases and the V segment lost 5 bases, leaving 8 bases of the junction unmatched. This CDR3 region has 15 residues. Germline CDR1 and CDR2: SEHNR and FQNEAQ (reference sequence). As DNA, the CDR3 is TGTGCCAGCAGCCCCGCAACAGGGGGCAGCTACGAGCAGTACTTC. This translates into CASSPATGGSYEQYF.

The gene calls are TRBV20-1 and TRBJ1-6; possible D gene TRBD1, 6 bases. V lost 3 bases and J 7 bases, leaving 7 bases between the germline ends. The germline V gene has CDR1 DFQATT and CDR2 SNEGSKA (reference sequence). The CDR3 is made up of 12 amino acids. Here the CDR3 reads CSASGQNSPLHF. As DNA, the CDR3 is TGCAGTGCTAGTGGACAGAATTCACCCCTCCACTTT.

Here the CDR3 reads CASSHLFGTNNQPQHF. The CDR3 coding sequence is TGCGCCAGCAGCCATTTATTCGGGACAAATAATCAGCCCCAGCATTTT. The chain combines TRBV4-1 with TRBJ1-5; tentatively, D is TRBD1 (6 bases). V lost 3 bases and J lost 4, with 16 bases in between. CDR1 is MGHRA, CDR2 YSYEKL, per germline. The CDR3 is made up of 16 amino acids.

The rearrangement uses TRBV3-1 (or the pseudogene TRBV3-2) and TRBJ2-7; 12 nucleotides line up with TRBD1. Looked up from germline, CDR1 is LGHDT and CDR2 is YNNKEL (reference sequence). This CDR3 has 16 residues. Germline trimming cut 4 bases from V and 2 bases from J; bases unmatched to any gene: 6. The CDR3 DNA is TGTGCCAGCAGCCCCTACCGGGACAGGGGGCCCTACGAGCAGTACTTC. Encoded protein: CASSPYRDRGPYEQYF.

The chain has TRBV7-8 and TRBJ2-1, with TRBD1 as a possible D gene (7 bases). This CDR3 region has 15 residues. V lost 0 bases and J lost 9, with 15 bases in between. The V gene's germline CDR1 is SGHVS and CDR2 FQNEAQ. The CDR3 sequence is CASSLAGGQGGEQFF. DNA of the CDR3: TGTGCCAGCAGCTTAGCGGGTGGGCAGGGGGGTGAGCAGTTCTTC.

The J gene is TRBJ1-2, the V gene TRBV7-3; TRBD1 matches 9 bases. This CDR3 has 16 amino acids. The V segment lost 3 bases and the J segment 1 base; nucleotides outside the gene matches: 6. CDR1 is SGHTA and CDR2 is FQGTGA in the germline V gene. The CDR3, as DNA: TGTGCCAGCAGCTTGATCCGGGACAGGGTTAACTATGGCTACACCTTC. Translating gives CASSLIRDRVNYGYTF.

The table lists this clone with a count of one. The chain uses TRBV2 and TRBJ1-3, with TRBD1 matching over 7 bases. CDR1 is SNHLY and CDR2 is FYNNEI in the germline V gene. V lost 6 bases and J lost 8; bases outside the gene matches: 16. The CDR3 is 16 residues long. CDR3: CASRRTGGVSADTIYF. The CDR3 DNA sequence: TGTGCCAGCAGGAGGACAGGTGGGGTTAGTGCGGACACCATATATTTT.

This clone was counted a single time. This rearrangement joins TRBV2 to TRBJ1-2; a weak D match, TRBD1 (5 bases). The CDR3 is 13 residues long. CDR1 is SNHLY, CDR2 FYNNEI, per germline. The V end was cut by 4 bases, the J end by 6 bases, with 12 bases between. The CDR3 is CASSVKDTDGYTF. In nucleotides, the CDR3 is TGTGCCAGCAGTGTAAAGGACACGGATGGCTACACCTTC.

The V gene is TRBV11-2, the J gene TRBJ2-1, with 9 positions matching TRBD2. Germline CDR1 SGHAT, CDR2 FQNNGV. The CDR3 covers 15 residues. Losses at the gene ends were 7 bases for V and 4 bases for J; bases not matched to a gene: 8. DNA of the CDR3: TGTGCCAGCAAGAGGATAGCGGGGGCTTACAATGAGCAGTTCTTC. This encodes CASKRIAGAYNEQFF.